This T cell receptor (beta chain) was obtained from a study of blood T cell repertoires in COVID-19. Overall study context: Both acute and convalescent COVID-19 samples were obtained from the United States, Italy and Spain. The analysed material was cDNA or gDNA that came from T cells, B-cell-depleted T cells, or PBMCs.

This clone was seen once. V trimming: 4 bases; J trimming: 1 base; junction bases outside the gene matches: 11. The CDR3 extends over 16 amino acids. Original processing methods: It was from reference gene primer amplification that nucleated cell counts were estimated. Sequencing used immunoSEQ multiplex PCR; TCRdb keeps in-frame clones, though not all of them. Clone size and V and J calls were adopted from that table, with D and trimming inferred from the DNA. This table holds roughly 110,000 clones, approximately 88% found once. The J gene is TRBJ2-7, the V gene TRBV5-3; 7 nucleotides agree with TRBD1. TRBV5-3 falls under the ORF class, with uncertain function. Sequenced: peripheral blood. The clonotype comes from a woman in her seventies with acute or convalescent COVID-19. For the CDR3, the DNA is TGTGCCAGAAGCACTCTTGGACAGGCAGTTTCCTACGAGCAGTACTTC. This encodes CARSTLGQAVSYEQYF.